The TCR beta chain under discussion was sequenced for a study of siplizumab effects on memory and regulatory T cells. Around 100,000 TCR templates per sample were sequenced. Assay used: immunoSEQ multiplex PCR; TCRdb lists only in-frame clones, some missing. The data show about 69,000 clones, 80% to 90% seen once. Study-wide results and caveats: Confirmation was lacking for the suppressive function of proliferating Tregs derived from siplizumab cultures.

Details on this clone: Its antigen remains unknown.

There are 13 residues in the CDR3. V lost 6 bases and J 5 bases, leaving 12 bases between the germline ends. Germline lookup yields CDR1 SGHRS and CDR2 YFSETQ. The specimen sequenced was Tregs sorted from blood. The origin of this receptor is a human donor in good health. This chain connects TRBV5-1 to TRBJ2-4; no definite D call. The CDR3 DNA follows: TGCGCCAGCAACCAACCCCCAGAAAACATTCAGTACTTC. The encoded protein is CASNQPPENIQYF.